Below, one TCR beta chain is given with its context. As yet, its antigen is unknown. At one boundary the junction diverges from the germline segment, which might be a read error. General study results and limits: Tumor Treg TCRs overlapped most with tumor naive CD4+ cells. The TCR gene usage of tumor memory CD4+ T cells clustered together with blood and lymph node memory CD4+ cells and with lymph node naive CD4+ cells.

Naive CD4+ T cells were purified with Tregs depleted by CD25. Germline CDR1 is MNHEY and CDR2 is SVGAGI. The CDR3 runs 15 residues. Semi-nested PCR with Nested Universal Primer A followed constant-region reverse priming of full-length variable regions. In TCRdb, the 5' RACE reads were re-called with MiXCR into one record per CDR3 protein. This repertoire shows 30,000 to 40,000 distinct CDR3 sequences, 20% to 30% found once; its top ten account for 3.5% to 4.5%. The sequence derives from a female donor with breast cancer. The chain employs TRBV6-5 and TRBJ2-3; 10 bases are a match to TRBD2. The sample comprised naive CD4+ T cells sorted from a lymph node. The subset denotes: naive CD4+ T cells, CD4+CD45RA+CD25-. The CDR3 DNA follows: TGTGCCGGCAGTCCAGCGGGAGGGCCCACAGATACGCAGTATTTT. The encoded protein is CAGSPAGGPTDTQYF.